These 6 T cell receptor beta chains share one sample of origin, sequenced in a study of blood T cell repertoires in COVID-19 (dated by TCRdb to 2019 to 2021). Libraries came from the immunoSEQ multiplex PCR assay. Entries here come from immuneACCESS through TCRdb and include only in-frame sequences with V and J called. Some clones fail to appear in such tables; in the studies checked, an unresolved V gene covers under half of the shortfall, and the cause of the remainder is unknown. This sample gives a few hundred thousand clones in total; approximately 84% of them show up just once. Less than 20% of the sample lies in the top ten. Material for sequencing was peripheral blood. The source of these receptors is a person aged 65 to 85 with COVID-19, enrolled during active disease.

This chain connects TRBV2 to TRBJ1-1; perhaps TRBD1 as D (5 bases). Germline V lookup: CDR1 SNHLY, CDR2 FYNNEI. The CDR3 spans 15 residues. V dropped 3 bases and J dropped 10 bases, with 21 bases sitting between them. This chain's CDR3 is CASSEAGRARAGAFF. CDR3 sequence (DNA): TGTGCCAGCAGTGAGGCAGGGAGGGCCCGAGCAGGAGCTTTCTTT.

V is TRBV5-6 and J is TRBJ1-4, with 7 nucleotides matching TRBD1. CDR3 length: 16 residues. In germline, CDR1 is SGHDT, CDR2 YYEEEE. The J segment lost 2 bases and the V segment lost 4 bases, leaving 8 bases of the junction unmatched. The CDR3 coding sequence is TGTGCCAGCAGCCCTTCCCCGGGACAGACTAATGAAAAACTGTTTTTT. It specifies CASSPSPGQTNEKLFF.

The chain joins TRBV19 to TRBJ1-5, with TRBD1 matching 9 bases. J lost 3 bases, V lost 4 bases, and 10 bases had no gene match. Germline V gene sequence: CDR1 LNHDA, CDR2 SQIVND (reference sequence). This CDR3 has 17 amino acids. CDR3 in amino acids: CASSTDRGGMNNQPQHF. CDR3 DNA: TGTGCCAGTAGTACGGACAGGGGAGGGATGAACAATCAGCCCCAGCATTTT.

This chain links TRBV7-6 with TRBJ2-7, with D maybe TRBD2 (7 bases). The CDR3 runs 16 residues. Trimming stripped 5 bases from V and 0 bases from J, with 17 bases between. Germline values: CDR1 SGHVS, CDR2 FNYEAQ. The CDR3, as DNA: TGTGCCAGCAGCCCAAGGGGGGGGCAAAGCTCCTACGAGCAGTACTTC. Protein sequence: CASSPRGGQSSYEQYF.

The genes are TRBV28 and TRBJ2-3, with D maybe TRBD1 (6 bases). CDR1 is MDHEN, CDR2 SYDVKM, per germline. Trimming left V 10 bases short and J 8 bases short, with 22 bases between. There are 14 residues in the CDR3. This chain's CDR3 is CATHDRPGRGTQYF. The CDR3 DNA reads as TGTGCCACCCACGACAGGCCGGGAAGGGGTACGCAGTATTTT. Full variable domain (outside the CDR3, taken from reference TRBV28 and TRBJ2-3): DVKVTQSSRYLVKRTGEKVFLECVQDMDHENMFWYRQDPGLGLRLIYFSYDVKMKEKGDIPEGYSVSREKKERFSLILESASTNQTSMYLCATHDRPGRGTQYFGPGTRLTVL.

This sequence joins TRBV5-1 and TRBJ1-6, with TRBD1 as a possible D gene (5 bases). The CDR3 consists of 15 residues. Germline V gene data show CDR1 as SGHRS and CDR2 as YFSETQ. The germline V and J ends were trimmed by 0 bases and 7 bases, with 11 bases remaining between them. CDR3 region: CASSLVQGINSPLHF. The CDR3 DNA follows: TGCGCCAGCAGCTTGGTTCAGGGAATAAATTCACCCCTCCACTTT.